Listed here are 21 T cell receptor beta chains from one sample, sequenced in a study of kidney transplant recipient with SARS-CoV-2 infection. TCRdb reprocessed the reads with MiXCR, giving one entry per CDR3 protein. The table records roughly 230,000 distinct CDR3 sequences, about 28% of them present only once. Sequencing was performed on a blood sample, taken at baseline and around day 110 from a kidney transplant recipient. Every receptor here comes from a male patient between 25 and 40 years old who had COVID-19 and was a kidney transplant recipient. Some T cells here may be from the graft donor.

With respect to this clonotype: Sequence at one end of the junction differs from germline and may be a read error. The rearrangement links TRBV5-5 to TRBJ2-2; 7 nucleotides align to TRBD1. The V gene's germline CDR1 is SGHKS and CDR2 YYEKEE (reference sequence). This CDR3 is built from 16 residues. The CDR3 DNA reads TGTGACAGCAGCAATGACAGGGTCTGGGGCACCGGGGAGCTGTTTTTT. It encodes CDSSNDRVWGTGELFF.

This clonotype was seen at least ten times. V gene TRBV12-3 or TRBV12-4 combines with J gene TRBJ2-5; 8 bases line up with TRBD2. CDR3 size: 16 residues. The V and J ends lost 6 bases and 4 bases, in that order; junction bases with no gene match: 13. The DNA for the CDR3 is TGTGCCAGCAGCCCAGTAAGCGGGAGATTAGGAGAGACCCAGTACTTC. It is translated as CASSPVSGRLGETQYF.

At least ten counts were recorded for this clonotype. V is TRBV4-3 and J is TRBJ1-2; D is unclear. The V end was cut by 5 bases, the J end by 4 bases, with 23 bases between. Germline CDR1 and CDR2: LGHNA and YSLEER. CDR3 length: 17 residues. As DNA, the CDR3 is TGCGCCAGCAGCTCTGAGAAAGGACGTCGAAAGACCTATGGCTACACCTTC. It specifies CASSSEKGRRKTYGYTF.

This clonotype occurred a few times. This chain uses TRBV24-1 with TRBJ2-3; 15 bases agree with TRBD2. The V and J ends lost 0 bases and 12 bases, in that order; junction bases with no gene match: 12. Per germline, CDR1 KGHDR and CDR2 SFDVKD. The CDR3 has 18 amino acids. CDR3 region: CATSDLSTGLAGGLHQYF. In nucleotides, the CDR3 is TGTGCCACCAGTGATTTGTCCACGGGACTAGCGGGGGGCCTGCATCAGTATTTT.

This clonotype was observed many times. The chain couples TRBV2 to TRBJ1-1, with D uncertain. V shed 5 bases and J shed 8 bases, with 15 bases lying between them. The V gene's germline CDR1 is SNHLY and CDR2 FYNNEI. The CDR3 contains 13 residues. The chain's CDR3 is CASSLNTGSEAFF. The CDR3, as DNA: TGTGCCAGCAGTCTAAACACCGGGTCGGAAGCTTTCTTT. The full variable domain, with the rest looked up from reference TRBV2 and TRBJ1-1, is EPEVTQTPSHQVTQMGQEVILRCVPISNHLYFYWYRQILGQKVEFLVSFYNNEISEKSEIFDDQFSVERPDGSNFTLKIRSTKLEDSAMYFCASSLNTGSEAFFGQGTRLTVV.

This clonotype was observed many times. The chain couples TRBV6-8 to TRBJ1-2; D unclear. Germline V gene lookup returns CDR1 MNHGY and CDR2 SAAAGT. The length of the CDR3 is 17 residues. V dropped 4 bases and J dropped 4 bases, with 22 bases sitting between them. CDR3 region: CASSFEKRSRKTYGYTF. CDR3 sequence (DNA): TGTGCCAGCAGTTTTGAAAAACGCTCTAGAAAGACCTATGGCTACACCTTC.

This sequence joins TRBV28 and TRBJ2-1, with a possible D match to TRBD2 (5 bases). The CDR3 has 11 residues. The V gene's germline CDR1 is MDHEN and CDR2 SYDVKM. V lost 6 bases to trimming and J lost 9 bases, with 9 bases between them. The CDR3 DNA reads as TGTGCCAGCAGCTCTGAGGGTGAGCAGTTCTTC. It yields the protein CASSSEGEQFF.

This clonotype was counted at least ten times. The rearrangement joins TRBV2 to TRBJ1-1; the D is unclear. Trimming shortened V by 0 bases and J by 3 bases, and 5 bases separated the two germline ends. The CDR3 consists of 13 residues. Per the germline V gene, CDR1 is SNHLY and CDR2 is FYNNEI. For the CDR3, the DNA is TGTGCCAGCAGTGAAGCAGGGTACACTGAAGCTTTCTTT. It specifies CASSEAGYTEAFF.

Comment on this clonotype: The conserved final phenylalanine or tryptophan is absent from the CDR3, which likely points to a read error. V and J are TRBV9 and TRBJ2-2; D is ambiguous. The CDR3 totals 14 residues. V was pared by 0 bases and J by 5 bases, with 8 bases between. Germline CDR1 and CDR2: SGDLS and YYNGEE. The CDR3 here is CASSVEALTGELFS. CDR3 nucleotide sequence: TGTGCCAGCAGCGTAGAGGCGTTGACCGGGGAGCTGTTTTCT.

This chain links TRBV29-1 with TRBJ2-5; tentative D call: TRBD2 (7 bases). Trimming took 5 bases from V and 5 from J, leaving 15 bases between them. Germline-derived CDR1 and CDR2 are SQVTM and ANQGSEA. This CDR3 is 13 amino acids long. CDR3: CSVQGGAFETQYF. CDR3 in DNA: TGCAGCGTTCAAGGGGGGGCGTTTGAGACCCAGTACTTC.

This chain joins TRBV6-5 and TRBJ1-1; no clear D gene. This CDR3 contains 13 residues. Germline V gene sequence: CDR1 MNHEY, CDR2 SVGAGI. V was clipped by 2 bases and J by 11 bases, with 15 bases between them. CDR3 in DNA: TGTGCCAGCAGTTACAGTGGGCGGCTTGAGGCTTTCTTT. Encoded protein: CASSYSGRLEAFF.

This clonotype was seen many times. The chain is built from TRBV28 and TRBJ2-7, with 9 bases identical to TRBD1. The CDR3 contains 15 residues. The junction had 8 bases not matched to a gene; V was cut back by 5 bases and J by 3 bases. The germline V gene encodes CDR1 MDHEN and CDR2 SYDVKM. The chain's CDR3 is CASSGRTGEYYEQYF. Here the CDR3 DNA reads TGTGCCAGCAGTGGAAGGACAGGGGAATACTACGAGCAGTACTTC.

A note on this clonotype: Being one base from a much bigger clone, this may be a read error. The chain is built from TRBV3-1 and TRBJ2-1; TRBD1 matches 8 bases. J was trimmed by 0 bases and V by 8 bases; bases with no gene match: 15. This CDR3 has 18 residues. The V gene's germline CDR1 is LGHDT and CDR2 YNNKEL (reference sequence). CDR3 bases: TGTGCCAGCGGCCCCGGGACAGGCCAAAGTAGCTCCTACAATGAGCAGTTCTTC. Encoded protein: CASGPGTGQSSSYNEQFF.

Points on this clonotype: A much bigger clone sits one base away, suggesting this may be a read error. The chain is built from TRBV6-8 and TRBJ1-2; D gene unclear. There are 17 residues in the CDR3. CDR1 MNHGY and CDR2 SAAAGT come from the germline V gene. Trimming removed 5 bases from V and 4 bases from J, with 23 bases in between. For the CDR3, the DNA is TGTGCCAGCAGTAAATCCACACGCTCTAGAAAGACCTATGGCTACACCTTC. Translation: CASSKSTRSRKTYGYTF.

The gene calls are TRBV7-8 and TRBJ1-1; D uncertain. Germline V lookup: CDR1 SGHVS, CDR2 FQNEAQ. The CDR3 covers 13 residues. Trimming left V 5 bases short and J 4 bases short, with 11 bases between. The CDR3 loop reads CASSDFPSTEAFF. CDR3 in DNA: TGTGCCAGCAGCGATTTCCCGAGCACTGAAGCTTTCTTT.

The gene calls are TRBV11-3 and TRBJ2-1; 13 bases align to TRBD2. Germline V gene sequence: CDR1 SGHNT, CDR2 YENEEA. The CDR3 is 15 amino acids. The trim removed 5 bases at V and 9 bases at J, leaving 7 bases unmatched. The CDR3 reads CASSTSGTSGTEQFF. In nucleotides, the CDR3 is TGTGCCAGCAGCACCTCCGGGACTAGCGGGACTGAGCAGTTCTTC.

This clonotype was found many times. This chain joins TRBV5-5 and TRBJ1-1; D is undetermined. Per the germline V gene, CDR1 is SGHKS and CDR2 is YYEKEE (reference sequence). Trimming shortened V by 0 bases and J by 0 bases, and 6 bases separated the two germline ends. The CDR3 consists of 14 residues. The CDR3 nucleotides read TGTGCCAGCAGCTTGGCAGCGATGAACACTGAAGCTTTCTTT. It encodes CASSLAAMNTEAFF.

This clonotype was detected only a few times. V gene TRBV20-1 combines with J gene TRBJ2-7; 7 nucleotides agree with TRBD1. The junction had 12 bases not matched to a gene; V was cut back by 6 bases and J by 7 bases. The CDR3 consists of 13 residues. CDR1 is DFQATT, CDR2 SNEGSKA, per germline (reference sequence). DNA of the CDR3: TGCAGTGCGAGACACGACAGGGCGGAGGAGCAGTACTTC. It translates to CSARHDRAEEQYF.

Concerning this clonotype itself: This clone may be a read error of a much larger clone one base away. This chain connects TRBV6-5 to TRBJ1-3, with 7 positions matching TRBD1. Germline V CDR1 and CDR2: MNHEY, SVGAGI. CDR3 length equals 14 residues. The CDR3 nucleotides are TGTGCCAGCAGTACAACAGGGGATGGAAACGCCATATATTTT. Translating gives CASSTTGDGNAIYF.

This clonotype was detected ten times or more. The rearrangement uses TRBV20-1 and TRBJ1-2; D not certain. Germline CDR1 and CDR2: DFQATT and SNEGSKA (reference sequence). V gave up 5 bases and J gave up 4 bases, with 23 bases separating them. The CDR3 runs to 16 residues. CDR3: CSAEAALFRKTYGYTF. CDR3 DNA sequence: TGCAGTGCTGAAGCGGCGCTGTTTCGAAAGACCTATGGCTACACCTTC.

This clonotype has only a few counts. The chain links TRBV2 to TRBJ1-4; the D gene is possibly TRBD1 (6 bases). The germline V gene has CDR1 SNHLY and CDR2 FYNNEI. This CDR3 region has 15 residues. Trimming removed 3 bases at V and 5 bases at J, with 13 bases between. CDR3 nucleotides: TGTGCCAGCAGTGATCCAGGGGAGTTGAATGAAAAACTGTTTTTT. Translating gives CASSDPGELNEKLFF.